This T cell receptor beta chain was sequenced for a study of technical replicates of blood from a handful of donors. The germline CDR1 and CDR2 sequences are SNHLY and FYNNEI. V was pared by 4 bases and J by 9 bases, with 12 bases between. The CDR3 totals 12 residues. The assay was immunoSEQ multiplex PCR, and TCRdb's table has in-frame clones only and misses some. The table records some 63,000 clones, more than 75% of them present only once. The TCR comes from a human donor in good health. Some clones in this sample may be carry-over from other donors' samples. This chain joins TRBV2 and TRBJ1-2; D remains ambiguous. Sequencing was performed on PBMCs. The chain's CDR3 is CASSALDSRYTF. In DNA, the CDR3 is TGTGCCAGCAGTGCCCTAGATTCGCGCTACACCTTC.